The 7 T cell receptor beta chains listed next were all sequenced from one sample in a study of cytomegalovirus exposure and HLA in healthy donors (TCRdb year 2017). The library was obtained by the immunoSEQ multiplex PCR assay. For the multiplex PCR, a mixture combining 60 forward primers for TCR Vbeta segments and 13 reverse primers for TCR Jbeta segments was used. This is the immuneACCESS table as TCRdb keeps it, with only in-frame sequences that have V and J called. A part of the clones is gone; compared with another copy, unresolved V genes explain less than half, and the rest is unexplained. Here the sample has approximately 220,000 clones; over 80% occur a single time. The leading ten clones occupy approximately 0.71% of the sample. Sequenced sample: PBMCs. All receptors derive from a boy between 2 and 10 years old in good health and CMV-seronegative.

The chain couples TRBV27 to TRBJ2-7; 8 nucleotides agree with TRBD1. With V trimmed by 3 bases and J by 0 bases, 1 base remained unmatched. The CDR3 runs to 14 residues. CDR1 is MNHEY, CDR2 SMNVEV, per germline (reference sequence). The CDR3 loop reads CASSFGQGSYEQYF. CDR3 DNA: TGTGCCAGCAGTTTCGGACAGGGCTCCTACGAGCAGTACTTC.

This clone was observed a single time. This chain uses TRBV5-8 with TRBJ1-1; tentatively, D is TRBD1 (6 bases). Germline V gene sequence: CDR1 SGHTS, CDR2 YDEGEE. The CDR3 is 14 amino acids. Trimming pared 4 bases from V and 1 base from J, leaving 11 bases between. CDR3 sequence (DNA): TGTGCCAGCAGCCCCCGGGACAAGAACACTGAAGCTTTCTTT. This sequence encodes CASSPRDKNTEAFF.

CDR3 residues: CASESTGAEAFF. The CDR3 bases are TGTGCCAGCGAGTCCACGGGGGCTGAAGCTTTCTTT. The gene calls are TRBV6-5 and TRBJ1-1; perhaps TRBD1 as D (5 bases). The CDR3 extends over 12 amino acids. Germline loops: CDR1 MNHEY, CDR2 SVGAGI. Trimming took off 8 bases at V and 6 bases at J, with 13 bases between the two ends.

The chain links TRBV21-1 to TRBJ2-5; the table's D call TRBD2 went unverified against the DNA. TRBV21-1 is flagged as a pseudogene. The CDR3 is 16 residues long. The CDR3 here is CASTPPAGGEGETQYF. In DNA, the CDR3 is TGTGCCAGCACCCCACCAGCGGGCGGTGAAGGAGAGACCCAGTACTTC.

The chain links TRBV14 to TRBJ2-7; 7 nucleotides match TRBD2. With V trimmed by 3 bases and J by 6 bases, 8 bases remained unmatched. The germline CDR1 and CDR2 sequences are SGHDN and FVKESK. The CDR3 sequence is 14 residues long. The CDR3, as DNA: TGTGCCAGCAGCCATGCCGGGGGGTCGGGCGAGCAGTACTTC. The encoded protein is CASSHAGGSGEQYF.

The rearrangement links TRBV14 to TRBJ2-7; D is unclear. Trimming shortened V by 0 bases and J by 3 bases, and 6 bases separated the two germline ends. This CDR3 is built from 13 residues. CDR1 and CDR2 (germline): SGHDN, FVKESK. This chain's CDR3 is CASSQEQNYEQYF. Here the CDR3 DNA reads TGTGCCAGCAGCCAAGAACAGAACTACGAGCAGTACTTC. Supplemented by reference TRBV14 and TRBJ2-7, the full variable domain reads EAGVTQFPSHSVIEKGQTVTLRCDPISGHDNLYWYRRVMGKEIKFLLHFVKESKQDESGMPNNRFLAERTGGTYSTLKVQPAELEDSGVYFCASSQEQNYEQYFGPGTRLTVT.

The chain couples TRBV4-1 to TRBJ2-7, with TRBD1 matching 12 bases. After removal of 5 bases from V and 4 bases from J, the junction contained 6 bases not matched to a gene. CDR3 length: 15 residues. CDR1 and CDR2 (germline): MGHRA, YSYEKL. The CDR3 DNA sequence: TGCGCCAGCAGCACTTGGGACAGGGGGCTGTACGAGCAGTACTTC. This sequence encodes CASSTWDRGLYEQYF.